This T cell receptor (beta chain) was retrieved from a study of blood T cell repertoires in COVID-19. Study context: The analysed material was cDNA or gDNA that came from T cells, B-cell-depleted T cells, or PBMCs.

Using immunoSEQ multiplex PCR, the repertoire was profiled, and TCRdb retains in-frame clones only, with some absent. The table has 200,000 to 250,000 clones, around nine tenths seen once. Trimming pared 0 bases from V and 7 bases from J, leaving 13 bases between. Germline V lookup: CDR1 GTSNPN, CDR2 SVGIG (reference sequence). This CDR3 comprises 13 residues. Material: peripheral blood. This chain joins TRBV30 and TRBJ2-7; maybe TRBD2 (5 bases). This TCR was recovered from a man in his late teens or twenties with active or convalescent COVID-19. This CDR3 reads CAWSVRYSGEQYF. CDR3 DNA: TGTGCCTGGAGTGTACGGTACTCGGGAGAGCAGTACTTC.